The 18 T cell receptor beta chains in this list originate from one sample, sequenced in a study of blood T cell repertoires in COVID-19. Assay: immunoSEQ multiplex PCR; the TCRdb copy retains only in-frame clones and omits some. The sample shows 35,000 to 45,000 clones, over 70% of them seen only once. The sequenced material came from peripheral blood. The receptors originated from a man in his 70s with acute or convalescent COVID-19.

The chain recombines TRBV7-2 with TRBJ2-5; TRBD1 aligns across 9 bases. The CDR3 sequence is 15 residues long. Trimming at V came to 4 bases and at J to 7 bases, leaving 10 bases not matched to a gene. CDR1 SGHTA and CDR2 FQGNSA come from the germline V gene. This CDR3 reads CASSSNRGQGVTQYF. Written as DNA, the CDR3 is TGTGCCAGCAGCTCCAACAGGGGGCAAGGGGTGACCCAGTACTTC.

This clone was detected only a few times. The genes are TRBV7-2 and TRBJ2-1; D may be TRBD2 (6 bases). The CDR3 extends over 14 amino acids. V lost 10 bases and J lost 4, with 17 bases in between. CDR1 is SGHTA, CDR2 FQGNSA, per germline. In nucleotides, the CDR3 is TGTGCCACCCGAGGAGGGGTAGAGTACAATGAGCAGTTCTTC. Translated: CATRGGVEYNEQFF.

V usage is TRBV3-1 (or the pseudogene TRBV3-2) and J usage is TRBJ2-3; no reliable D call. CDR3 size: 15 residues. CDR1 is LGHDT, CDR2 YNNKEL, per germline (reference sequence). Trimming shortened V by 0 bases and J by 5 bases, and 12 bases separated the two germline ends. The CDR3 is CASSQDRVLGDTQYF. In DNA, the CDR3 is TGTGCCAGCAGCCAAGATCGGGTCCTGGGAGATACGCAGTATTTT.

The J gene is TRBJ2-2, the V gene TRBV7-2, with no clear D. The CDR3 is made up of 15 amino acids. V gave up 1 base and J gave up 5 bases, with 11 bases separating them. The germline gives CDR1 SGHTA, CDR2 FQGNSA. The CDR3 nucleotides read TGTGCCAGCAGCTTAGATGTTCCCGGGACCGGGGAGCTGTTTTTT. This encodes CASSLDVPGTGELFF.

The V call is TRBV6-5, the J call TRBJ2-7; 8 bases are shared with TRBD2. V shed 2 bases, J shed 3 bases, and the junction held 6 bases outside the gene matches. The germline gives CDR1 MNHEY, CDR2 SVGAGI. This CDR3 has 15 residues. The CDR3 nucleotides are TGTGCCAGCAGTTACCCCACTAGCGGTTACTACGAGCAGTACTTC. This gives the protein CASSYPTSGYYEQYF.

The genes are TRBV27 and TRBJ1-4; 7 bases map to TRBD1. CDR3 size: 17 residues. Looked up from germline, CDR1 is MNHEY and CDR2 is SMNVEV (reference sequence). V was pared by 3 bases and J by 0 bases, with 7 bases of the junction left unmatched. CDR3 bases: TGTGCCAGCAGTTTTAGGAGGGGGCGGGCAACTAATGAAAAACTGTTTTTT. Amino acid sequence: CASSFRRGRATNEKLFF.

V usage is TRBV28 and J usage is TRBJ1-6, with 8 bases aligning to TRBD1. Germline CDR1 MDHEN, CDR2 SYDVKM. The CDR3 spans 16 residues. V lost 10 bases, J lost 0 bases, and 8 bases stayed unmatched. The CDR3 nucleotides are TGTGCCACCCTCGGACAGGGCCTCTCCTATAATTCACCCCTCCACTTT. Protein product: CATLGQGLSYNSPLHF. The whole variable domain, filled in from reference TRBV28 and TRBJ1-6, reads DVKVTQSSRYLVKRTGEKVFLECVQDMDHENMFWYRQDPGLGLRLIYFSYDVKMKEKGDIPEGYSVSREKKERFSLILESASTNQTSMYLCATLGQGLSYNSPLHFGNGTRLTVT.

The CDR3 DNA is TGTGCCAGCAGCACTCAAGGACAGGGGGTGGGCGGCTACACCTTC. This translates into CASSTQGQGVGGYTF. This chain joins TRBV7-2 and TRBJ1-2, with 10 bases fitting TRBD1. The length of the CDR3 is 15 residues. The V segment lost 5 bases and the J segment 8 bases; nucleotides outside the gene matches: 11. Germline loops: CDR1 SGHTA, CDR2 FQGNSA.

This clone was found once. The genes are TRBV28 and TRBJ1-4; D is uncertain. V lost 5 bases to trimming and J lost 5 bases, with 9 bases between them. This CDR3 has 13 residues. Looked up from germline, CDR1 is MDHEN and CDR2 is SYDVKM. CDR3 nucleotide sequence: TGTGCCAGCAGTGAGGGAGGGAATGAAAAACTGTTTTTT. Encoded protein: CASSEGGNEKLFF.

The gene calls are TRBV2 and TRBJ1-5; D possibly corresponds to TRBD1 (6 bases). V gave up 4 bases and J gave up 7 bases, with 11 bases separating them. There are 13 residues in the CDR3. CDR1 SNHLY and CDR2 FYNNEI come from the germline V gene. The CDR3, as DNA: TGTGCCAGCAGTGCCGTTACAGGGCAGCCCCAGCATTTT. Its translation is CASSAVTGQPQHF.

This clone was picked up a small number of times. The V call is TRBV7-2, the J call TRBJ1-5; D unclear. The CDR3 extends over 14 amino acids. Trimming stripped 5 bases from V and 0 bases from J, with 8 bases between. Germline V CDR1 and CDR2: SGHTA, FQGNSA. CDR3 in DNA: TGTGCCAGCAGCACCGACTCTAGCAATCAGCCCCAGCATTTT. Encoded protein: CASSTDSSNQPQHF.

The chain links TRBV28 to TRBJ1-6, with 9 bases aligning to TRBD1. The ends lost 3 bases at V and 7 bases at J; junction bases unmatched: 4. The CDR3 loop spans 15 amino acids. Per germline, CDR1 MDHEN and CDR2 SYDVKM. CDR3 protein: CASSFRDRVNSPLHF. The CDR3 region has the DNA TGTGCCAGCAGTTTCCGGGACAGGGTCAATTCACCCCTCCACTTT.

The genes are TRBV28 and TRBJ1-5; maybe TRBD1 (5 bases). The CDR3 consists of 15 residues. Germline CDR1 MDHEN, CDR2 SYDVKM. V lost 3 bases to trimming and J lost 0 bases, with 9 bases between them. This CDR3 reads CASSFTGHSNQPQHF. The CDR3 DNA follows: TGTGCCAGCAGTTTTACCGGACATAGCAATCAGCCCCAGCATTTT.

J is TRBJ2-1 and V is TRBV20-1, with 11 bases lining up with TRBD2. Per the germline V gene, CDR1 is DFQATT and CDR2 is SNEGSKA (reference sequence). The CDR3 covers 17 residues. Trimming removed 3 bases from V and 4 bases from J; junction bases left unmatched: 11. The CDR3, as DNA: TGCAGTGCTAGTCGGCTAGCGGGGGGCCCGGTGTACAATGAGCAGTTCTTC. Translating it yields CSASRLAGGPVYNEQFF.

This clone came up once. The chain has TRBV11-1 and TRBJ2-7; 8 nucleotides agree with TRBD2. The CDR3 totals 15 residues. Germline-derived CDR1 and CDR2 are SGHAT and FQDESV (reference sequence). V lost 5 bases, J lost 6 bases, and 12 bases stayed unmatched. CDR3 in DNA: TGTGCCAGCAGCCCGAAACGGGGGGGCGAAGGCGAGCAGTACTTC. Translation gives CASSPKRGGEGEQYF.

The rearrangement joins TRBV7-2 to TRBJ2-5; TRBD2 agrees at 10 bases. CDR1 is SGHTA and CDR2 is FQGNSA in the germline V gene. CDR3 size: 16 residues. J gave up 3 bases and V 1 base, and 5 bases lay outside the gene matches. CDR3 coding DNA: TGTGCCAGCAGCTTAGGCGGACTAGCGGCTAAAGAGACCCAGTACTTC. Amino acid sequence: CASSLGGLAAKETQYF.

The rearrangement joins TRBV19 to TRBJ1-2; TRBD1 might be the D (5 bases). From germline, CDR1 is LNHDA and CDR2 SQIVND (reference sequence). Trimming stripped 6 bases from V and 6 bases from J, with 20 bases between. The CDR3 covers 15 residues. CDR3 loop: CASREGGAGPDGYTF. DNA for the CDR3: TGTGCCAGTAGGGAGGGCGGGGCAGGGCCGGATGGCTACACCTTC.

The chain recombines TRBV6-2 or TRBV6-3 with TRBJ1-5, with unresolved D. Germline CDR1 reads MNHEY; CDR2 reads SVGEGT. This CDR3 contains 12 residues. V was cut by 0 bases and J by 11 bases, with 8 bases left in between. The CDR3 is CASSYSTGAQHF. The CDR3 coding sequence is TGTGCCAGCAGTTACTCGACCGGGGCCCAGCATTTT.